A single sample is the source of the 9 T cell receptor beta chains below, sequenced in a study of early stage breast cancer tumors. Data came from immunoSEQ multiplex PCR; TCRdb stores just in-frame clones and leaves some out. The table shows 9,000 to 13,000 clones, with around 75% occurring only once. Sequencing was done on a sample of breast tumor tissue. Every receptor here comes from a person between 65 and 79 years old with breast cancer.

V gene TRBV10-3 combines with J gene TRBJ1-1; D is undetermined. Trimming took 6 bases from V and 8 from J, leaving 19 bases between them. Germline assignment: CDR1 ENHRY and CDR2 SYGVKD. CDR3 length equals 14 residues. DNA of the CDR3: TGTGCCATCAGGTCAACACGCCTTGGGAGCGAAGCTTTCTTT. It encodes CAIRSTRLGSEAFF.

The chain links TRBV7-2 to TRBJ2-3; 7 bases map to TRBD2. Trimming cost V 3 bases and J 7 bases; bases outside gene matches: 4. The CDR3 runs to 13 residues. Germline CDR1 reads SGHTA; CDR2 reads FQGNSA. CDR3 sequence: CASSLGGVNTQYF. The CDR3 nucleotides read TGTGCCAGCAGCTTGGGGGGGGTGAATACGCAGTATTTT.

The genes are TRBV5-1 and TRBJ2-2; TRBD2 agrees at 12 bases. This CDR3 contains 15 residues. Unmatched junction bases numbered 2, after V lost 4 bases and J lost 4 bases. CDR1 is SGHRS and CDR2 is YFSETQ in the germline V gene. The CDR3 region has the DNA TGCGCCAGCAGCCCGGGACTAGCGGGCACCGGGGAGCTGTTTTTT. Amino acids: CASSPGLAGTGELFF.

This sequence joins TRBV9 and TRBJ2-2; 8 bases agree with TRBD2. Trimming at V came to 4 bases and at J to 5 bases, leaving 7 bases not matched to a gene. Germline assignment: CDR1 SGDLS and CDR2 YYNGEE. CDR3 size: 15 residues. Here the CDR3 DNA reads TGTGCCAGCAGCTCGGGACTAGTGAGGACCGGGGAGCTGTTTTTT. It encodes CASSSGLVRTGELFF.

The CDR3 DNA reads as TGTGCCAGCAGCGTTAGCGGGGGGGACGCGGCCGGGGAGCTGTTTTTT. Its protein is CASSVSGGDAAGELFF. This chain uses TRBV7-9 with TRBJ2-2; 11 positions match TRBD2. The junction had 8 bases not matched to a gene; V was cut back by 5 bases and J by 6 bases. This CDR3 has 16 residues. Germline-derived CDR1 and CDR2 are SEHNR and FQNEAQ (reference sequence).

This clone came up once. The gene calls are TRBV7-3 and TRBJ2-7; the match to TRBD2 covers 8 bases. Germline trimming cut 0 bases from V and 6 bases from J; bases unmatched to any gene: 7. Germline assignment: CDR1 SGHTA and CDR2 FQGTGA. This CDR3 has 15 residues. The CDR3 nucleotides are TGTGCCAGCAGCTTAACAGCGGGAGCTCGAGGCGAGCAGTACTTC. Protein: CASSLTAGARGEQYF.

The rearrangement links TRBV19 to TRBJ1-1; D is ambiguous. The CDR3 length is 14 residues. Trimming left V 0 bases short and J 3 bases short, with 8 bases between. Germline V gene sequence: CDR1 LNHDA, CDR2 SQIVND (reference sequence). CDR3 coding DNA: TGTGCCAGTAGTATAGATCTTCTTTACACTGAAGCTTTCTTT. Translated: CASSIDLLYTEAFF.

The rearrangement joins TRBV18 to TRBJ2-1; 10 bases are a match to TRBD2. J gave up 7 bases and V 1 base, and 7 bases lay outside the gene matches. The germline V gene encodes CDR1 KGHSH and CDR2 LQKENI. The CDR3 runs to 16 residues. For the CDR3, the DNA is TGTGCCAGCTCACCACTTAGGACTAGCGGACTTAATGAGCAGTTCTTC. It codes for CASSPLRTSGLNEQFF. Supplemented by reference TRBV18 and TRBJ2-1, the full variable domain reads NAGVMQNPRHLVRRRGQEARLRCSPMKGHSHVYWYRQLPEEGLKFMVYLQKENIIDESGMPKERFSAEFPKEGPSILRIQQVVRGDSAAYFCASSPLRTSGLNEQFFGPGTRLTVL.

The V call is TRBV11-2, the J call TRBJ2-7; a possible D gene is TRBD2 (6 bases). The CDR3 contains 13 residues. Trimming left V 1 base short and J 2 bases short, with 6 bases between. Germline V gives CDR1 SGHAT, CDR2 FQNNGV. The CDR3 loop is CASSLAGAYEQYF. The CDR3 region has the DNA TGTGCCAGCAGCTTAGCGGGAGCCTACGAGCAGTACTTC.